The 25 T cell receptor beta chains reported below all come from one sample, sequenced in a study of neurological immune-mediated disorders. TCRdb re-analysed the 5' RACE reads in MiXCR, keeping a single row per CDR3 protein. The table records tens of thousands of distinct CDR3 sequences, under 20% of them present only once. Material: PBMCs. Every receptor here comes from a woman aged 40-49 years in good health.

The chain combines TRBV10-3 with TRBJ2-3, with 7 bases lining up with TRBD2. Germline CDR1 is ENHRY and CDR2 is SYGVKD. The CDR3 consists of 14 residues. J gave up 5 bases and V 4 bases, and 6 bases lay outside the gene matches. The CDR3, as DNA: TGTGCCATCAGTGGGTCTAGCGGAGGAGATACGCAGTATTTT. Protein: CAISGSSGGDTQYF.

Of note for this clonotype: Being one base from a much bigger clone, this may be a read error. The V call is TRBV5-1, the J call TRBJ2-7; TRBD1 matches at 7 bases. Looked up from germline, CDR1 is SGHRS and CDR2 is YFSETQ. Unmatched junction bases numbered 19, after V lost 9 bases and J lost 7 bases. This CDR3 comprises 15 residues. CDR3 sequence: CAISSRQGGRAEQYV. CDR3 DNA: TGCGCCATCAGTTCCAGACAGGGCGGACGGGCGGAGCAGTACGTC.

The J gene is TRBJ2-7, the V gene TRBV6-1; D gene ambiguous. The CDR3 runs to 12 residues. The V and J ends lost 2 bases and 1 base respectively, with 3 bases between them. CDR1 is MNHNS and CDR2 is SASEGT in the germline V gene. DNA of the CDR3: TGTGCCAGCAGTGAACTATCCTACGAGCAGTACTTC. The encoded protein is CASSELSYEQYF.

This clonotype was detected ten times or more. The gene calls are TRBV9 and TRBJ2-1; D could derive from TRBD1 or TRBD2 (6 bases each). CDR3 length: 16 amino acids. The V and J ends lost 0 bases and 2 bases respectively, with 12 bases between them. Germline V gives CDR1 SGDLS, CDR2 YYNGEE. CDR3 bases: TGTGCCAGCAGCGTAGAGGGGGGAAGGGCCTACAATGAGCAGTTCTTC. Its translation: CASSVEGGRAYNEQFF.

This clonotype occurred many times. CDR3 DNA sequence: TGCAGTGCCACCTCGCTAGCGGTGAAGGGCAATGAGCAGTTCTTC. Encoded protein: CSATSLAVKGNEQFF. The chain recombines TRBV20-1 with TRBJ2-1; 7 nucleotides line up with TRBD2. The CDR3 has 15 residues. Germline assignment: CDR1 DFQATT and CDR2 SNEGSKA (reference sequence). Germline trimming cut 6 bases from V and 6 bases from J; bases unmatched to any gene: 14.

This clonotype was counted many times. The chain links TRBV7-2 to TRBJ1-4; unclear D gene. The germline V gene encodes CDR1 SGHTA and CDR2 FQGNSA. The V gene lost 2 bases and the J gene lost 8 bases, with 15 bases spanning the gap. The CDR3 runs 15 residues. CDR3 coding DNA: TGTGCCAGCAGCTTAAACGCGGGGATCGGCGAAAAACTGTTTTTT. Its translation: CASSLNAGIGEKLFF.

This chain joins TRBV18 and TRBJ2-1; 10 positions match TRBD2. CDR3 length equals 15 residues. Germline-derived CDR1 and CDR2 are KGHSH and LQKENI. The ends lost 3 bases at V and 9 bases at J; junction bases unmatched: 8. The CDR3 nucleotides are TGTGCCAGCTCACCTGGAGCGGGGGGGACGAGTGAGCAGTTCTTC. Protein: CASSPGAGGTSEQFF. Full variable domain (outside the CDR3, taken from reference TRBV18 and TRBJ2-1): NAGVMQNPRHLVRRRGQEARLRCSPMKGHSHVYWYRQLPEEGLKFMVYLQKENIIDESGMPKERFSAEFPKEGPSILRIQQVVRGDSAAYFCASSPGAGGTSEQFFGPGTRLTVL.

In this sample, this clonotype turned up many times. The chain recombines TRBV3-1 with TRBJ2-7; the D gene is possibly TRBD1 (5 bases). This CDR3 is 14 amino acids long. Trimming removed 4 bases at V and 2 bases at J, with 12 bases between. Germline V gene lookup returns CDR1 LGHDT and CDR2 YNNKEL (reference sequence). The CDR3 region has the DNA TGTGCCAGCAGCCCCTATGAAGGGGCCTACGAGCAGTACTTC. It yields the protein CASSPYEGAYEQYF.

Within the sample, this clonotype is medium-sized. The gene calls are TRBV28 and TRBJ1-2, with unresolved D. V dropped 3 bases and J dropped 6 bases, with 14 bases sitting between them. The germline V gene encodes CDR1 MDHEN and CDR2 SYDVKM. This CDR3 contains 14 residues. The CDR3 loop reads CASSFGSLRDGYTF. DNA for the CDR3: TGTGCCAGCAGTTTTGGCTCCCTAAGAGATGGCTACACCTTC.

This clonotype appeared many times. The J gene is TRBJ1-2, the V gene TRBV20-1; 9 nucleotides match TRBD1. Germline CDR1 DFQATT, CDR2 SNEGSKA (reference sequence). The trim removed 1 base at V and 1 base at J, leaving 4 bases unmatched. This CDR3 contains 15 residues. CDR3 DNA: TGCAGTGCTAGAGCCGGGACAGGGATTAACTATGGCTACACCTTC. Translated: CSARAGTGINYGYTF.

This clonotype has ten or more counts. This rearrangement joins TRBV20-1 to TRBJ2-7; maybe TRBD1 (6 bases). V dropped 4 bases and J dropped 6 bases, with 16 bases sitting between them. Germline CDR1 is DFQATT and CDR2 is SNEGSKA (reference sequence). The CDR3 is 13 residues long. This CDR3 is CSAIQGDLAEQYF. CDR3 DNA: TGCAGTGCTATACAGGGAGATCTGGCCGAGCAGTACTTC.

In its sample, this clonotype was seen many times. J is TRBJ1-6 and V is TRBV6-1; 7 bases fit TRBD1. The junction had 7 bases not matched to a gene; V was cut back by 4 bases and J by 7 bases. The CDR3 extends over 15 amino acids. Germline lookup yields CDR1 MNHNS and CDR2 SASEGT. The CDR3 nucleotides read TGTGCCAGCAGTGTTTCACAGGGGAAGAATTCACCCCTCCACTTT. This translates into CASSVSQGKNSPLHF.

This clonotype was counted a few times. V usage is TRBV7-2 and J usage is TRBJ2-3, with 13 nucleotides matching TRBD2. Germline V gives CDR1 SGHTA, CDR2 FQGNSA. V lost 4 bases, J lost 5 bases, and 15 bases stayed unmatched. CDR3 length: 19 residues. The CDR3 reads CASSSSNQLAGGRGDTQYF. The CDR3 DNA reads TGTGCCAGCAGCTCTTCTAATCAACTAGCGGGGGGGCGGGGAGATACGCAGTATTTT. The variable domain in full, completed from reference TRBV7-2 and TRBJ2-3, reads GAGVSQSPSNKVTEKGKDVELRCDPISGHTALYWYRQSLGQGLEFLIYFQGNSAPDKSGLPSDRFSAERTGGSVSTLTIQRTQQEDSAVYLCASSSSNQLAGGRGDTQYFGPGTRLTVL.

At least ten counts were recorded for this clonotype. This sequence joins TRBV6-5 and TRBJ1-2; D uncertain. CDR1 MNHEY and CDR2 SVGAGI come from the germline V gene. V was cut by 6 bases and J by 0 bases, with 11 bases left in between. The CDR3 totals 14 residues. CDR3 residues: CASRWTSSNYGYTF. DNA for the CDR3: TGTGCCAGCAGGTGGACTTCCTCTAACTATGGCTACACCTTC.

This clonotype came up many times. The J gene is TRBJ2-3, the V gene TRBV20-1, with 7 bases aligning to TRBD1. Germline-derived CDR1 and CDR2 are DFQATT and SNEGSKA (reference sequence). V dropped 0 bases and J dropped 3; count of bases not matched to a gene: 6. This CDR3 region has 15 residues. The CDR3 spells CSARDRQGGTDTQYF. CDR3 nucleotides: TGCAGTGCTAGAGATCGACAGGGTGGGACAGATACGCAGTATTTT.

This clonotype was seen at least ten times. The V call is TRBV7-9, the J call TRBJ1-6; no definite D call. The CDR3 sequence is 14 residues long. Trimming cost V 2 bases and J 7 bases, with 9 bases left between them. CDR1 and CDR2 (germline): SEHNR, FQNEAQ (reference sequence). The CDR3 DNA reads as TGTGCCAGCAGCTTACTACGGGTGAATTCACCCCTCCACTTT. This sequence encodes CASSLLRVNSPLHF.

This clonotype was seen many times. The chain combines TRBV20-1 with TRBJ2-6; D is uncertain. CDR3 length: 13 amino acids. V shed 3 bases and J shed 0 bases, with 3 bases lying between them. Germline V CDR1 and CDR2: DFQATT, SNEGSKA (reference sequence). The CDR3 DNA sequence: TGCAGTGCTAGTTTCTCTGGGGCCAACGTCCTGACTTTC. Its protein product is CSASFSGANVLTF.

The chain combines TRBV18 with TRBJ1-1; D ambiguous. V was shortened by 0 bases and J by 0 bases, with 8 bases between the two germline ends. The CDR3 sequence is 15 residues long. Germline CDR1 KGHSH, CDR2 LQKENI. The CDR3 nucleotides read TGTGCCAGCTCACCACCGTTTGGGGTGAACACTGAAGCTTTCTTT. It is translated as CASSPPFGVNTEAFF.

In this sample, this clonotype turned up many times. The chain uses TRBV9 and TRBJ1-1; a weak D match, TRBD1 (5 bases). The V end lost 4 bases, the J end lost 5 bases, and 18 bases lay between the germline ends. There are 15 residues in the CDR3. CDR1 SGDLS and CDR2 YYNGEE come from the germline V gene. DNA of the CDR3: TGTGCCAGCAGCCTAAAGCAGGGTACGCGGACTGAAGCTTTCTTT. This gives the protein CASSLKQGTRTEAFF.

This clonotype was counted many times. The chain uses TRBV9 and TRBJ1-2; perhaps TRBD1 as D (5 bases). V dropped 0 bases and J dropped 8 bases, with 11 bases sitting between them. Germline V gene lookup returns CDR1 SGDLS and CDR2 YYNGEE. There are 13 residues in the CDR3. The CDR3, as DNA: TGTGCCAGCAGCGTAGCCCAAGGGGTCGGCTACACCTTC. Encoded protein: CASSVAQGVGYTF.

This clonotype was seen ten or more times. CDR3 loop: CASSIRGMNTEAFF. The CDR3 DNA follows: TGTGCCAGCAGCATCCGAGGGATGAACACTGAAGCTTTCTTT. The rearrangement joins TRBV7-2 to TRBJ1-1; D is uncertain. This CDR3 has 14 residues. Germline V gives CDR1 SGHTA, CDR2 FQGNSA. Trimming shortened V by 5 bases and J by 0 bases, and 10 bases separated the two germline ends.

In its sample, this clonotype was seen many times. The rearrangement uses TRBV6-1 and TRBJ2-1, with 9 positions matching TRBD2. The CDR3 runs to 13 residues. In germline, CDR1 is MNHNS, CDR2 SASEGT. The V gene end was trimmed by 10 bases and the J gene end by 9 bases; junction bases not matched to a gene: 10. The DNA for the CDR3 is TGTGCCACCAAAAGCGGGGGGCTGACTGAGCAGTTCTTC. It encodes CATKSGGLTEQFF.

There are a few counts of this clonotype. The rearrangement links TRBV28 to TRBJ2-2; 7 positions match TRBD2. Trimming cost V 7 bases and J 3 bases; bases outside gene matches: 5. The CDR3 sequence is 14 residues long. CDR1 is MDHEN, CDR2 SYDVKM, per germline. The CDR3 coding sequence is TGTGCCAGCAAGGGAGGGGTGGACACCGGGGAGCTGTTTTTT. This gives the protein CASKGGVDTGELFF.

This clonotype showed up many times. V usage is TRBV5-1 and J usage is TRBJ1-2; D call uncertain. CDR1 and CDR2 from the germline V gene are SGHRS and YFSETQ. Trimming removed 0 bases at V and 7 bases at J, with 7 bases between. The CDR3 runs 12 residues. The CDR3 here is CASSLDRSGYTF. Written as DNA, the CDR3 is TGCGCCAGCAGCTTGGACAGATCTGGCTACACCTTC.

This clonotype was counted many times. This chain links TRBV20-1 with TRBJ2-1; 8 bases fit TRBD2. Germline V CDR1 and CDR2: DFQATT, SNEGSKA (reference sequence). The V and J ends lost 7 bases and 6 bases, in that order; junction bases with no gene match: 17. The CDR3 covers 16 residues. The CDR3 DNA follows: TGCAGTGAAGGGGCGAACGGGGGGGCTGACGGCAATGAGCAGTTCTTC. Translated, it gives CSEGANGGADGNEQFF.